This T cell receptor beta chain came from a study of control samples from healthy donors and cancer patients. Clones were sequenced by immunoSEQ multiplex PCR, and TCRdb holds only the in-frame ones, with some missing. The table shows roughly 140,000 clones, with over 90% occurring only once. Unmatched junction bases numbered 3, after V lost 4 bases and J lost 4 bases. Looked up from germline, CDR1 is SGHRS and CDR2 is YFSETQ. This CDR3 contains 15 residues. This clonotype was obtained from a man in his forties or fifties in good health. This chain joins TRBV5-1 and TRBJ2-5; the match to TRBD2 covers 14 bases. Sequenced material: blood. CDR3 region: CASSGLAGGGETQYF. CDR3 nucleotides: TGCGCCAGCAGCGGACTAGCGGGAGGAGGAGAGACCCAGTACTTC.